Listed below are T cell receptor beta chains from one sample, sequenced in a study of blood T cell repertoires in COVID-19. TCRdb's copy holds only in-frame clones and misses some; the assay was immunoSEQ multiplex PCR. The sample includes more than 300,000 clones, around 91% of them seen just once. Sample: peripheral blood. The source of these receptors is a middle-aged woman with COVID-19, enrolled during active disease. Both conserved end residues are part of each CDR3. A D gene is named only where the DNA matches it firmly. The size entry is marked missing in some rows and otherwise reads once, few, many or a size class.

abundance,v_gene,j_gene,d_gene,CDR3nt,CDR3aa
NA,TRBV6-2/TRBV6-3,TRBJ1-5,NA,TGTGCCAGCAGTTCCCACAGAGTAGTCAATCAGCCCCAGCATTTT,CASSSHRVVNQPQHF
NA,TRBV4-1,TRBJ1-2,NA,TGCGCCAGCAGCCAAGACGCCGGGAAGGAGTATGGCTACACCTTC,CASSQDAGKEYGYTF
once,TRBV12-5,TRBJ2-7,NA,TGTGCTAGTGGTTTGGTGGCGGGTCCGCTTTCCTACGAGCAGTACTTC,CASGLVAGPLSYEQYF
NA,TRBV29-1,TRBJ1-1,NA,TGCAGCGTTAAGGCAGGGATGAACACTGAAGCTTTCTTT,CSVKAGMNTEAFF
NA,TRBV28,TRBJ1-1,NA,TGTGCCAGCAGGGCCGGGGGAATGAACACTGAAGCTTTCTTT,CASRAGGMNTEAFF
NA,TRBV5-6,TRBJ2-1,TRBD2,TGTGCCAGCAGCTTTCTTACTAGCGGGCGCAATGAGCAGTTCTTC,CASSFLTSGRNEQFF
once,TRBV11-2,TRBJ2-7,NA,TGTGCCAGCAGCCTAGGGTCCGGGGGATACGAGCAGTACTTC,CASSLGSGGYEQYF
NA,TRBV5-1,TRBJ2-5,NA,TGCGCCAGCAGCTTTATCCCAGGGAGCGGGGAGACCCAGTACTTC,CASSFIPGSGETQYF
NA,TRBV28,TRBJ1-1,NA,TGTGCCAGCAGAGACATGAACACTGAAGCTTTCTTT,CASRDMNTEAFF
NA,TRBV18,TRBJ1-6,TRBD1,TGTGCCAGCTCAGCAACCGCGGATGGGACAGGGGATTCACCCCTCCACTTT,CASSATADGTGDSPLHF
few,TRBV29-1,TRBJ1-1,TRBD1,TGCAGCGTTGGACCTCTTACAGGGGCCACTGAAGCTTTCTTT,CSVGPLTGATEAFF
NA,TRBV7-2,TRBJ1-2,NA,TGTGCCAGCAGCACGCGGGACCTCTATGGCTACACCTTC,CASSTRDLYGYTF
NA,TRBV20-1,TRBJ2-7,NA,TGCAGTGCTAGTTCGGGACGGGACACCTACGAGCAGTACTTC,CSASSGRDTYEQYF
once,TRBV28,TRBJ1-6,TRBD1,TGTGCCAGCAGTCAACTACAGGGGGCGCATCGGTCACCCCTCCACTTT,CASSQLQGAHRSPLHF
NA,TRBV7-9,TRBJ2-5,TRBD2,TGTGCCAGCAGCTTATATCGCGGGGGCCAAGAGACCCAGTACTTC,CASSLYRGGQETQYF
NA,TRBV4-2,TRBJ2-3,TRBD2,TGTGCCAGCAGCCAGATAGCGGGGAGCACAGATACGCAGTATTTT,CASSQIAGSTDTQYF
NA,TRBV27,TRBJ2-7,TRBD2,TGTGCCAGCAGTTTAGTAGCGGGGGCTACTCGGTACGAGCAGTACTTC,CASSLVAGATRYEQYF
NA,TRBV6-5,TRBJ1-4,NA,TGTGCCAGCAGTTCTTTCGTGGAGGGGAACGAAAAACTGTTTTTT,CASSSFVEGNEKLFF
NA,TRBV6-5,TRBJ2-2,NA,TGTGCCAGCAGTTACACCACAGTCTACACCGGGGAGCTGTTTTTT,CASSYTTVYTGELFF
NA,TRBV11-2,TRBJ2-1,TRBD1,TGTGCCAGCAGCACCCCGGACAGGGAATTTCGTGCCTACAATGAGCAGTTCTTC,CASSTPDREFRAYNEQFF
NA,TRBV14,TRBJ2-7,TRBD1,TGTGCCAGCAGCCAATTAACAGGGGGTGAGCAGTACTTC,CASSQLTGGEQYF
NA,TRBV6-2/TRBV6-3,TRBJ2-1,NA,TGTGCCAGCAGCTCGACGAGGGTCTACAATGAGCAGTTCTTC,CASSSTRVYNEQFF
NA,TRBV19,TRBJ1-4,NA,TGTGCCAGTAGTCCGTCCGGGACTATAGATGAAAAACTGTTTTTT,CASSPSGTIDEKLFF
NA,TRBV4-1,TRBJ2-1,TRBD2,TGCGCCAGCAGCCAAGACTGGGGGGGGGTGGAATTCTTC,CASSQDWGGVEFF
once,TRBV7-2,TRBJ2-5,TRBD2,TGTGCCAGCAGCAAGGGACTAGGCCCCCGGGAGACCCAGTACTTC,CASSKGLGPRETQYF
NA,TRBV9,TRBJ2-7,TRBD1,TGTGCCAGCAGCCCCCAAGACAGGGGACTTTACGAGCAGTACTTC,CASSPQDRGLYEQYF
NA,TRBV9,TRBJ2-2,TRBD2,TGTGCCAGCAGCGTAAGCGGGAGGGCCTACACCGGGGAGCTGTTTTTT,CASSVSGRAYTGELFF
NA,TRBV27,TRBJ1-2,NA,TGTGCCAGCAGTGAAAGGGGCCGCGAATATGGCTACACCTTC,CASSERGREYGYTF